These T cell receptor beta chains were read from a single sample in a study of cytomegalovirus exposure and HLA in healthy donors. The assay was immunoSEQ multiplex PCR, and TCRdb's table has in-frame clones only and misses some. The sample shows approximately 88,000 clones, around 80% of them seen only once. The sequencing sample was made of PBMCs. These receptor sequences come from a man aged 18 to 35 in good health and CMV-seronegative. Each CDR3 is given with its conserved first and last residue. A D gene is named only where the DNA matches it firmly. The size of a clone is reported for some rows only, either as once, few or many, or as a class for expanded clones.

d_call,v_call,clone_size,j_call,cdr3_aa,cdr3_nt
-,TRBV29-1,-,TRBJ2-7,CSVLPDGGWEQYF,TGCAGCGTTTTACCCGACGGAGGCTGGGAGCAGTACTTC
-,TRBV19,-,TRBJ2-1,CASTRRGTLYNEQFF,TGTGCCAGTACGCGGCGGGGAACCCTTTACAATGAGCAGTTCTTC
TRBD1,TRBV7-2,-,TRBJ2-7,CASSLAPGTAYEQYF,TGTGCCAGCAGCTTAGCGCCCGGGACAGCCTACGAGCAGTACTTC
TRBD1,TRBV2,-,TRBJ2-1,CASEEDRVYNEQFF,TGTGCCAGCGAGGAGGACAGGGTCTACAATGAGCAGTTCTTC
TRBD1,TRBV18,-,TRBJ1-1,CASSRQGPEAFF,TGTGCCAGCTCACGACAGGGTCCTGAAGCTTTCTTT
-,TRBV6-1,-,TRBJ1-5,CASSLLLTNNQPQHF,TGTGCCAGCAGCTTACTGCTTACGAACAATCAGCCCCAGCATTTT
TRBD1,TRBV9,once,TRBJ1-2,CASSAGTGGTYGYTF,TGTGCCAGCAGCGCCGGGACAGGGGGGACCTATGGCTACACCTTC
TRBD2,TRBV5-1,-,TRBJ2-1,CASSLVSSGGSSSYNEQFF,TGCGCCAGCAGCTTGGTGTCTAGCGGGGGATCGAGCTCCTACAATGAGCAGTTCTTC
TRBD1,TRBV20-1,-,TRBJ2-1,CSANTGTGKFF,TGCAGTGCTAATACCGGGACAGGAAAATTCTTC
TRBD1,TRBV19,-,TRBJ1-6,CASSPPTGFRNSPLHF,TGTGCCAGTAGTCCACCGACAGGGTTCAGGAATTCACCCCTCCACTTT
-,TRBV6-1,-,TRBJ2-7,CASTPTGSYEQYF,TGTGCCAGCACCCCGACAGGATCCTACGAGCAGTACTTC
-,TRBV6-5,-,TRBJ1-3,CASSLLGSSGNTIYF,TGTGCCAGCAGCCTACTGGGGAGCTCTGGAAACACCATATATTTT
-,TRBV5-6,-,TRBJ2-7,CASSLDRSSYEQYF,TGTGCCAGCAGCTTGGACAGAAGCTCCTACGAGCAGTACTTC
TRBD1,TRBV6-1,-,TRBJ1-2,CASSEAQGADYGYTF,TGTGCCAGCAGTGAAGCGCAGGGGGCGGATTATGGCTACACCTTC
-,TRBV7-8,-,TRBJ1-2,CASSLPGLSGYTF,TGTGCCAGCAGCCTCCCCGGGTTGTCTGGCTACACCTTC
-,TRBV30,-,TRBJ1-5,CAWSSESNQPQHF,TGTGCCTGGAGTTCCGAGAGCAATCAGCCCCAGCATTTT
-,TRBV19,-,TRBJ1-5,CASTPDRNQPQHF,TGTGCCAGTACCCCAGACAGAAATCAGCCCCAGCATTTT
TRBD2,TRBV5-4,-,TRBJ2-7,CASSPGTSGTYEQYF,TGTGCCAGCAGTCCCGGGACTAGCGGAACCTACGAGCAGTACTTC
TRBD1,TRBV19,-,TRBJ1-1,CASSGGQGTEAFF,TGTGCCAGTAGTGGGGGACAGGGAACTGAAGCTTTCTTT
TRBD1,TRBV11-3,-,TRBJ2-7,CASSQTGTGSPHEQYF,TGTGCCAGCAGCCAAACCGGGACAGGCTCCCCCCACGAGCAGTACTTC
-,TRBV7-9,-,TRBJ1-4,CASSPVGGTEKLFF,TGTGCCAGCAGCCCCGTAGGGGGAACGGAAAAACTGTTTTTT
TRBD1,TRBV9,-,TRBJ1-6,CASSVGTGGLSYNSPLHF,TGTGCCAGCAGCGTAGGGACAGGGGGTTTGTCCTATAATTCACCCCTCCACTTT
-,TRBV29-1,-,TRBJ2-5,CSVSRTDQETQYF,TGCAGCGTGTCCCGGACAGACCAAGAGACCCAGTACTTC
-,TRBV30,once,TRBJ2-7,CAWSPFGPMGLYEQYF,TGCGCCTGGAGTCCGTTTGGGCCGATGGGGCTATACGAGCAGTACTTC
-,TRBV6-5,-,TRBJ1-2,CASSYSIGGPGHGYTF,TGTGCCAGCAGTTACTCGATCGGGGGGCCAGGGCATGGCTACACCTTC
TRBD1,TRBV18,-,TRBJ1-5,CASSPGAGGIPQHF,TGTGCCAGCTCACCGGGCGCAGGGGGGATCCCCCAGCATTTT
TRBD2,TRBV5-1,-,TRBJ2-7,CASSPGTSGVYEQYF,TGCGCCAGCAGCCCCGGGACTAGCGGAGTCTACGAGCAGTACTTC
TRBD1,TRBV4-2,-,TRBJ2-5,CASSQVGTGFVETQYF,TGTGCCAGCAGCCAAGTCGGGACAGGGTTTGTGGAGACCCAGTACTTC
-,TRBV5-4,-,TRBJ1-1,CASSLGGRNTEAFF,TGTGCCAGCAGCTTGGGCGGCCGGAACACTGAAGCTTTCTTT